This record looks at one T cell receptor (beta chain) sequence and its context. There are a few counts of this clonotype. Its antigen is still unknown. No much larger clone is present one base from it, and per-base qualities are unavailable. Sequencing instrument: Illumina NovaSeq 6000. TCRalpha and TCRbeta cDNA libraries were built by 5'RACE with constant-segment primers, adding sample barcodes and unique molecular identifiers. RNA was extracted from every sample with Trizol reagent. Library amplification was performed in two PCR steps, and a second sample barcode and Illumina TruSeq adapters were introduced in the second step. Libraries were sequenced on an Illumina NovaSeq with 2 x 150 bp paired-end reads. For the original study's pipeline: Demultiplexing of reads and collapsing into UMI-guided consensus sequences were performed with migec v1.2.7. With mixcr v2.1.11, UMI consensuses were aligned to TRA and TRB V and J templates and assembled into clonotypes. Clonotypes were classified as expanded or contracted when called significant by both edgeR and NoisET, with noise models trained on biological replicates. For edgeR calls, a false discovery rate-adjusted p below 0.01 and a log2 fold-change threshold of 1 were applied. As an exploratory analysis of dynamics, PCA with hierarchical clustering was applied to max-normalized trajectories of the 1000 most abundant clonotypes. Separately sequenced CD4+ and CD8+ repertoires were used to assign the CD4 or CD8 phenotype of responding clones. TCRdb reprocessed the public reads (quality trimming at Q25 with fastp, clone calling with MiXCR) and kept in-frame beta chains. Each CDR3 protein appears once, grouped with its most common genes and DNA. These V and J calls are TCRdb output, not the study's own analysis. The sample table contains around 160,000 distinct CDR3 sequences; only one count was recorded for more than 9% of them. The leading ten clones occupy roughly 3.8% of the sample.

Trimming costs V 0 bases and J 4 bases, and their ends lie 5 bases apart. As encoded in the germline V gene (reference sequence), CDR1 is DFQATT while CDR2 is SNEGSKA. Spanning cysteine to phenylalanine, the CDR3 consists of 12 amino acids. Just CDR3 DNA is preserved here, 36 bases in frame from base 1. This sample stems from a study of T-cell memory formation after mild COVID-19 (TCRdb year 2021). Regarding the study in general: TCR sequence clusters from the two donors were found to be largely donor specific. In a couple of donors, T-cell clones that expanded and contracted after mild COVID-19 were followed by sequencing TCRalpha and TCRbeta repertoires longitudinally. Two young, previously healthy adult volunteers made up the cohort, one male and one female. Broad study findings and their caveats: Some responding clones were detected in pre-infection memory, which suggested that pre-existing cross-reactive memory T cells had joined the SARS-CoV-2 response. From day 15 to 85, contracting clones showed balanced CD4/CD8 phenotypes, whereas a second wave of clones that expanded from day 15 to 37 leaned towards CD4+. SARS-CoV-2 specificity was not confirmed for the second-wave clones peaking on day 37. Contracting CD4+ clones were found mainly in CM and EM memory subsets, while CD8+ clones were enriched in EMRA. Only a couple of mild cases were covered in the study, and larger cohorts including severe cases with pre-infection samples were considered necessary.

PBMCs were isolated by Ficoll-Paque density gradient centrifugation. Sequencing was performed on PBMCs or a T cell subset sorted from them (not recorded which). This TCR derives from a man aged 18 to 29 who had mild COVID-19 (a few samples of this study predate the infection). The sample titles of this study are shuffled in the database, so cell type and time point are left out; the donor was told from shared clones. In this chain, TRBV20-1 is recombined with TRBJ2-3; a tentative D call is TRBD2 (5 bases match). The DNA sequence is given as TGCAGTGCTAGAGAGGACTCAGATACGCAGTATTTT. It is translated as CSAREDSDTQYF.